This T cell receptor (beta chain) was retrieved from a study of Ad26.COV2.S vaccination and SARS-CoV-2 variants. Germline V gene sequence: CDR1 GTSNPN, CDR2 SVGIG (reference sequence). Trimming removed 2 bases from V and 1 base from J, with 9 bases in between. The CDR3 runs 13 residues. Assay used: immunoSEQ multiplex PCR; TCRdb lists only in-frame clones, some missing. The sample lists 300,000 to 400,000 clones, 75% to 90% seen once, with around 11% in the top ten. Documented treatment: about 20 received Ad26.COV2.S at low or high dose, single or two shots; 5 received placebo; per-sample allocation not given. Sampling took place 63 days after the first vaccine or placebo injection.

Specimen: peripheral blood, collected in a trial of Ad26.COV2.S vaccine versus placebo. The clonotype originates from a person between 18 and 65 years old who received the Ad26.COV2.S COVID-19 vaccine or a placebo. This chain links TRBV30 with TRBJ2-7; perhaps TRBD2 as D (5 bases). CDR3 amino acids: CAWSTRVSYEQYF. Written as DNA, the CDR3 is TGTGCCTGGAGTACGAGGGTTTCCTACGAGCAGTACTTC.